This TCR beta chain was profiled in a study of shared clonotypes between healthy human individuals. Turning to the study itself: Serving as donors were two women and a few men, whose ages spanned 18 to 49.

Points on this clone: Antigen unknown. The same CDR3 is also encoded by other DNA sequences in this sample.

V was clipped by 3 bases and J by 1 base, with 11 bases between them. Germline assignment: CDR1 SGHRS and CDR2 YFSETQ. The CDR3 extends over 14 amino acids. Only in-frame clones appear in the TCRdb table, and some are missing; sequencing was by immunoSEQ multiplex PCR. The sample has 2 million or so clones; roughly 94% are singletons. Study results and caveats: Sampling was confined to blood; repertoires within tissues likely differ. The four-donor shared clonotypes exceeded non-shared clonotypes in generation probability, with non-shared ones scoring lower.

This clonotype was sampled from a man between 18 and 29 years old in good health. The sequenced sample consisted of naive CD4+ T cells sorted from blood. Subset specified: CD45RA+ positively selected. The V and J genes are TRBV5-1 and TRBJ2-7; D may be TRBD2 (6 bases). The CDR3 loop is CASSWGDGSYEQYF. The CDR3 DNA follows: TGCGCCAGCAGCTGGGGGGACGGTTCCTACGAGCAGTACTTC.